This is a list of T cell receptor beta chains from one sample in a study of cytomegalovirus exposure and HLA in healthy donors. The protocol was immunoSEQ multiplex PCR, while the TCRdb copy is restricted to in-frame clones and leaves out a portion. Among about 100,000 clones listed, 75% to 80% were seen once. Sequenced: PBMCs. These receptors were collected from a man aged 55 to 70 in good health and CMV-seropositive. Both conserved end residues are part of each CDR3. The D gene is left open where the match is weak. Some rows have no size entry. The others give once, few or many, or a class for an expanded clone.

TGTGCCAGCACCACGGGACAGGGGGCCGCTGAAGCTTTCTTT | CASTTGQGAAEAFF | TRBJ1-1 | . | TRBD1 | TRBV6-5 | 14
TGCGCCAGCAGCTTTCCGGGACAGGGGGCAGGGGAGCAGTTCTTC | CASSFPGQGAGEQFF | TRBJ2-1 | . | TRBD1 | TRBV5-1 | 15
TGTGCCAGCTCACTCAGGACAATGAACACTGAAGCTTTCTTT | CASSLRTMNTEAFF | TRBJ1-1 | few | . | TRBV18 | 14
TGTGCCAGCAGCTTGAACAGCCAAGAGACCCAGTACTTC | CASSLNSQETQYF | TRBJ2-5 | few | . | TRBV7-9 | 13
TGTGCCAGCAGCGCCCACGAAGGGGGCGGTTATTACGAGCAGTACTTC | CASSAHEGGGYYEQYF | TRBJ2-7 | . | TRBD1 | TRBV9 | 16
TGCGCCAGCAGCCAAGATCTAAGGGGGAAAGCTTTCTTT | CASSQDLRGKAFF | TRBJ1-1 | few | . | TRBV4-1 | 13
TGTGCCAGCAGTTTAGGACTACTGAAAGCTTTCTTT | CASSLGLLKAFF | TRBJ1-1 | few | . | TRBV28 | 12
TGTGCCAGCAGCTTAGGACAGGGACGGCCCCAGCATTTT | CASSLGQGRPQHF | TRBJ1-5 | few | TRBD1 | TRBV6-1 | 13
TGTGCCAGCAATCGTCCTAACTATGGCTACACCTTC | CASNRPNYGYTF | TRBJ1-2 | once | . | TRBV28 | 12
TGCGCCAGCCGAGCGAGGTTTGCAGATACGCAGTATTTT | CASRARFADTQYF | TRBJ2-3 | . | . | TRBV10-2 | 13
TGTGCCAGCAGCCTGGGGGGGGACAGGAGATTATTTTATGGCTACACCTTC | CASSLGGDRRLFYGYTF | TRBJ1-2 | . | TRBD1 | TRBV7-9 | 17
TGTGCCAGCAGCCCCGGGATGGGGGCCACTGAAGCTTTCTTT | CASSPGMGATEAFF | TRBJ1-1 | medium-sized | . | TRBV7-3 | 14
TGTGCCACCGGACTAGCGGCCAACGAAGAGACCCAGTACTTC | CATGLAANEETQYF | TRBJ2-5 | once | TRBD2 | TRBV10-3 | 14
TGCAGCGTTGGTCGGGACTCCAGCACAGATACGCAGTATTTT | CSVGRDSSTDTQYF | TRBJ2-3 | . | . | TRBV29-1 | 14
TGCGCCAGCAGCTCCATGGGCCCGTCCTACGAGCAGTACTTC | CASSSMGPSYEQYF | TRBJ2-7 | . | . | TRBV5-1 | 14
TGTGCCACCAACGAGGGACTAGCGGGGAACTACGAGCAGTACTTC | CATNEGLAGNYEQYF | TRBJ2-7 | . | TRBD2 | TRBV15 | 15
TGTGCCAGCAGCTTTTTTGGGGGGGTGAGCACCGGGGAGCTGTTTTTT | CASSFFGGVSTGELFF | TRBJ2-2 | . | TRBD2 | TRBV11-1 | 16
TGCGCCAGCAGCTTGACGTCCGGGAGATCCCCCTACGAGCAGTACTTC | CASSLTSGRSPYEQYF | TRBJ2-7 | few | . | TRBV5-1 | 16
TGTGCCAGCTCACCACCTACCACAGGGTCCTATGGCTACACCTTC | CASSPPTTGSYGYTF | TRBJ1-2 | . | . | TRBV18 | 15
TGTGCCAGCAGCGGGCTCAGGGGGCGGAATGAGCAGTTCTTC | CASSGLRGRNEQFF | TRBJ2-1 | . | TRBD1 | TRBV7-2 | 14
TGTGCCAGCCAAGCTGGGGGACTCTATGGCTACACCTTC | CASQAGGLYGYTF | TRBJ1-2 | . | . | TRBV25-1 | 13
TGTGCCAGCATCTGGACAGGGACGAGCACTGAAGCTTTCTTT | CASIWTGTSTEAFF | TRBJ1-1 | few | TRBD1 | TRBV2 | 14
TGTGCCTGGAGTGGTGACAGGGGGCGCGCCTATGGCTACACCTTC | CAWSGDRGRAYGYTF | TRBJ1-2 | . | TRBD1 | TRBV30 | 15
TGTGCCAGCAGCCCGATCGACAGGGAAGCAACTAATGAAAAACTGTTTTTT | CASSPIDREATNEKLFF | TRBJ1-4 | . | TRBD1 | TRBV27 | 17
TGTGCCAGCAGCGCCGGGACAGAGATAATAAACATTCAGTACTTC | CASSAGTEIINIQYF | TRBJ2-4 | . | TRBD1 | TRBV5-4 | 15
TGTGCCATCAGTGAGCCAGACATGGGGGCGGACTACGAGCAGTACTTC | CAISEPDMGADYEQYF | TRBJ2-7 | . | . | TRBV10-3 | 16
TGTGCCAGCAGCGTAGCCGGGGGGAGAGGTCAGCCCCAGCATTTT | CASSVAGGRGQPQHF | TRBJ1-5 | . | . | TRBV9 | 15
TGTGCCAGCTCACCCCCGGGTCTCTCAGACACTGAAGCTTTCTTT | CASSPPGLSDTEAFF | TRBJ1-1 | . | . | TRBV18 | 15
TGTGCCAGTAGTATAGGGACGAGGGGGCGCGGCTATGGCTACACCTTC | CASSIGTRGRGYGYTF | TRBJ1-2 | . | TRBD1 | TRBV19 | 16
TGTGCCAGCAGTGAGTTCCAGGACTATGGCTACACCTTC | CASSEFQDYGYTF | TRBJ1-2 | . | . | TRBV2 | 13
TGTGCCAGCAGTTCCCAGGGACAGTTAGATGGCTACACCTTC | CASSSQGQLDGYTF | TRBJ1-2 | once | TRBD1 | TRBV27 | 14
TGCGCCAGCAGCCTGGACAGGGTGAATGAGCAGTTCTTC | CASSLDRVNEQFF | TRBJ2-1 | . | TRBD1 | TRBV4-3 | 13
TGTGCCATCAGTGACAGGGGTCTGAGAGAGACCCAGTACTTC | CAISDRGLRETQYF | TRBJ2-5 | . | . | TRBV10-3 | 14
TGTGCCAGCAGCTTCTTCCCAGGGGAGAGCTCCTACGAGCAGTACTTC | CASSFFPGESSYEQYF | TRBJ2-7 | few | . | TRBV5-8 | 16
TGTGCCAGCAGCGTAGACGACAGGGTCTACGAGCAGTACTTC | CASSVDDRVYEQYF | TRBJ2-7 | . | TRBD1 | TRBV9 | 14
TGTGCCAGCAGTGTTCTGCTGGACATCGGTCTTTACGAGCAGTACTTC | CASSVLLDIGLYEQYF | TRBJ2-7 | . | . | TRBV25-1 | 16
TGTGCCATCAGTGAGTCATCAGGACAGGGGACCCCCACAGAGACCCAGTACTTC | CAISESSGQGTPTETQYF | TRBJ2-5 | . | TRBD1 | TRBV10-3 | 18
TGTGCCAGCAGTCACCCACAGGGGTATAGCAATCAGCCCCAGCATTTT | CASSHPQGYSNQPQHF | TRBJ1-5 | . | TRBD1 | TRBV28 | 16
TGTGCCTGGAGTGTGGGGCAGAGCAATCAGCCCCAGCATTTT | CAWSVGQSNQPQHF | TRBJ1-5 | . | . | TRBV30 | 14
TGTGCCAGTAAGCAGGGGACGAATGAAAAACTGTTTTTT | CASKQGTNEKLFF | TRBJ1-4 | few | . | TRBV2 | 13
TGTGCCAGCCGACAGAACCGGGACAGGGTATCATACTATGGCTACACCTTC | CASRQNRDRVSYYGYTF | TRBJ1-2 | . | TRBD1 | TRBV11-2 | 17
TGTGCCAGCAGCTTAGGGCTGAGCGGGGGGGCCTTCCTTCCTAGCACAGATACGCAGTATTTT | CASSLGLSGGAFLPSTDTQYF | TRBJ2-3 | . | TRBD2 | TRBV7-8 | 21
TGTGCCAGCAGCCCCCGGGACACTGAAGCTTTCTTT | CASSPRDTEAFF | TRBJ1-1 | . | . | TRBV7-9 | 12
TGTGCCAGCAGCTTAGGGGGGGGCGAGCAGTACTTC | CASSLGGGEQYF | TRBJ2-7 | . | TRBD2 | TRBV7-9 | 12
TGCGCCAGCAGCGTGGACAGGGGGCGCGAAAAACTGTTTTTT | CASSVDRGREKLFF | TRBJ1-4 | once | TRBD1 | TRBV5-1 | 14
TGTGCCAGCAGCTTAAGCACGGGGCAGGGGCATGGCTACACCTTC | CASSLSTGQGHGYTF | TRBJ1-2 | . | . | TRBV7-3 | 15
TGTGCCATCAGTGGCCGGGACAGGGCGAACACCGGGGAGCTGTTTTTT | CAISGRDRANTGELFF | TRBJ2-2 | . | TRBD1 | TRBV10-3 | 16
TGTGCCAGTTCTAGGGGGTCCTCAAGCTCCTACGAGCAGTACTTC | CASSRGSSSSYEQYF | TRBJ2-7 | . | . | TRBV19 | 15
TGTGCCAGCAGTTTGGGACTAGCGGGGGGGAAGGTTGTAAATGAGCAGTTCTTC | CASSLGLAGGKVVNEQFF | TRBJ2-1 | . | TRBD2 | TRBV9 | 18
TGTGCCAGCAGCCCCCTTTCAGATACGCAGTATTTT | CASSPLSDTQYF | TRBJ2-3 | . | . | TRBV7-6 | 12
TGTTCCAGCAGCTTAGTGGCGGGACAGGGCTACAATGAGCAGTTCTTC | CSSSLVAGQGYNEQFF | TRBJ2-1 | . | TRBD1 | TRBV7-9 | 16
TGTGCCAGCAGTGCACGGCAGGGGAGAGAGACCCAGTACTTC | CASSARQGRETQYF | TRBJ2-5 | . | . | TRBV6-1 | 14
TGTGCCTGGAGTGCCACAGGGACAGTCACAGATACGCAGTATTTT | CAWSATGTVTDTQYF | TRBJ2-3 | few | TRBD1 | TRBV30 | 15